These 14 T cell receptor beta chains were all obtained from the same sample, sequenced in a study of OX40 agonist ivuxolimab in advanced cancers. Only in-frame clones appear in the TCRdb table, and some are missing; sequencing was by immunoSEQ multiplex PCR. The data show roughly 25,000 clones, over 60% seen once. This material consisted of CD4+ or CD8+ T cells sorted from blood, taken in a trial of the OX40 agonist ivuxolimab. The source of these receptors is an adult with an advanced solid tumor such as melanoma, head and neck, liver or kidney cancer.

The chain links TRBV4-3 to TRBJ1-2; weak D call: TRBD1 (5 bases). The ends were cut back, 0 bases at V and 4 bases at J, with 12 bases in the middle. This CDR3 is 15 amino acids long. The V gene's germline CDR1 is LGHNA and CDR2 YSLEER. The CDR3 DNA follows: TGCGCCAGCAGCCAAGAGGTGGAGGGGATCTATGGCTACACCTTC. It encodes CASSQEVEGIYGYTF.

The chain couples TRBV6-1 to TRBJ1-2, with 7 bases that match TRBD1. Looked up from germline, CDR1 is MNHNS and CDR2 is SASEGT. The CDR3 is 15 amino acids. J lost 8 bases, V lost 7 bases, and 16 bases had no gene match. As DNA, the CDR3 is TGTGCCAGCACCCCGGGGACAGTCCTAATTGGGGGCTACACCTTC. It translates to CASTPGTVLIGGYTF.

The CDR3 DNA reads as TGTGCCAGCAGCTCCGGACAGGAGCTATCCTACGAGCAGTACTTC. Protein product: CASSSGQELSYEQYF. This chain connects TRBV7-8 to TRBJ2-7, with 7 bases matching TRBD1. This CDR3 spans 15 amino acids. Germline loops: CDR1 SGHVS, CDR2 FQNEAQ. Unmatched junction bases numbered 7, after V lost 4 bases and J lost 1 base. The complete variable domain, with remaining parts taken from reference TRBV7-8 and TRBJ2-7, reads GAGVSQSPRYKVAKRGQDVALRCDPISGHVSLFWYQQALGQGPEFLTYFQNEAQLDKSGLPSDRFFAERPEGSVSTLKIQRTQQEDSAVYLCASSSGQELSYEQYFGPGTRLTVT.

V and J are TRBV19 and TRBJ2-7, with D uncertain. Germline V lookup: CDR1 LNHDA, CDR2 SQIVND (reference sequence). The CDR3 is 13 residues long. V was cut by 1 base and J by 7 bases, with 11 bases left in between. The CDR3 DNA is TGTGCCAGTAGTATAGCCCTCTCAGTGGAGCAGTACTTC. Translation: CASSIALSVEQYF.

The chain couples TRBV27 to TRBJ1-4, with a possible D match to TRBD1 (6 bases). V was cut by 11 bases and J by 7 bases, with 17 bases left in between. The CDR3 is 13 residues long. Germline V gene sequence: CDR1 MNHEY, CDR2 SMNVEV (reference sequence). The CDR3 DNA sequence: TGTGCCTCCTCCCGGGGGGGCGCTGAAAAACTGTTTTTT. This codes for CASSRGGAEKLFF.

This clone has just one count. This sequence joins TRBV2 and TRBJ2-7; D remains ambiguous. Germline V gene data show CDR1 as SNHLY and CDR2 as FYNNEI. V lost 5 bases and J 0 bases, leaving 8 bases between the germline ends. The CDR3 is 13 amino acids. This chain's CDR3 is CASSSTYSYEQYF. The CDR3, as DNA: TGTGCCAGCAGTTCGACCTACTCCTACGAGCAGTACTTC.

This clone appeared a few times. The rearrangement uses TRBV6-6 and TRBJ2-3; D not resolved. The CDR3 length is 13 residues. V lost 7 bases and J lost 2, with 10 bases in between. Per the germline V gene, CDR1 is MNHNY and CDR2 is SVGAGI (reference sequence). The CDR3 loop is CASTKEFTDTQYF. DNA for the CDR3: TGTGCCAGCACGAAGGAATTCACAGATACGCAGTATTTT.

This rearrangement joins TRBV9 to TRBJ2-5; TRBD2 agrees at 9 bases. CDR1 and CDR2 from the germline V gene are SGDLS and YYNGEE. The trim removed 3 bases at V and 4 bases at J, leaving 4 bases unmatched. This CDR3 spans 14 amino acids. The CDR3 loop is CASSGGGAIETQYF. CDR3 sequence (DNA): TGTGCCAGCAGCGGCGGGGGGGCCATAGAGACCCAGTACTTC.

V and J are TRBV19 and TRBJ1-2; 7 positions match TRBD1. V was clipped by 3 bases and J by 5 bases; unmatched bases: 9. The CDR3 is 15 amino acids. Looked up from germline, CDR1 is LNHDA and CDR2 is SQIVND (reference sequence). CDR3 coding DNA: TGTGCCAGTAGTATTGGGACAGCTAAGGGTTATGGCTACACCTTC. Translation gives CASSIGTAKGYGYTF.

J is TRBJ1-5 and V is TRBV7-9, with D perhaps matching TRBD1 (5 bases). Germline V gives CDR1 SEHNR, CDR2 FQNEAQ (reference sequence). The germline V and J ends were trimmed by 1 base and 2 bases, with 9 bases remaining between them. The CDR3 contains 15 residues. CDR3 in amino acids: CASSLVGTGNQPQHF. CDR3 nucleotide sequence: TGTGCCAGCAGCTTAGTGGGGACCGGCAATCAGCCCCAGCATTTT.

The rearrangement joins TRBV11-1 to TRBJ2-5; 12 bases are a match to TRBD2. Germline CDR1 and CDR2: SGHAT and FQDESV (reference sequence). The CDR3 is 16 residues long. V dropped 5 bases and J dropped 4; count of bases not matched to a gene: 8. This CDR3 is CASSEMTSGGAETQYF. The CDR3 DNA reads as TGTGCCAGCAGCGAGATGACTAGCGGGGGAGCAGAGACCCAGTACTTC.

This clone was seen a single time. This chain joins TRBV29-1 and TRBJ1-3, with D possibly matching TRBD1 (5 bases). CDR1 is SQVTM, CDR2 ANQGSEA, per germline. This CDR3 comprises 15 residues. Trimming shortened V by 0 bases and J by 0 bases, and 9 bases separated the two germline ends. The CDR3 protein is CSVEEGETSGNTIYF. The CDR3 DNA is TGCAGCGTTGAAGAGGGGGAGACCTCTGGAAACACCATATATTTT.

The DNA for the CDR3 is TGTGCCAGCAGCACCGGAAACAGGGGGTGGGGCTATGGCTACACCTTC. Amino acid sequence: CASSTGNRGWGYGYTF. The J gene is TRBJ1-2, the V gene TRBV7-8; 8 bases agree with TRBD1. This CDR3 spans 16 amino acids. After removal of 5 bases from V and 4 bases from J, the junction contained 12 bases not matched to a gene. Germline V gene lookup returns CDR1 SGHVS and CDR2 FQNEAQ.

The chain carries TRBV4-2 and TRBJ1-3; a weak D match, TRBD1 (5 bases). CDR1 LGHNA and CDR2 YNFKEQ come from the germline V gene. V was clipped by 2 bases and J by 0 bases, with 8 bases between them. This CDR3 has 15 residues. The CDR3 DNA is TGTGCCAGCAGCCAATCTGACAGCTCTGGAAACACCATATATTTT. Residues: CASSQSDSSGNTIYF.